The sequence of this T cell receptor beta chain was determined in a study of CD8+ T cells in alopecia areata. Study overall: Among treated patients, oral tofacitinib was administered at 5 to 10 mg twice daily.

Extracted from the samples, RNA was reverse transcribed into cDNA to serve as the sequencing template. Generated by immunoSEQ multiplex PCR, the TCRdb table keeps only in-frame clones and is missing some. The sample holds under 250,000 clones; approximately 52% are singletons and the top ten take more than 0.4%. Study observations and caveats: Patients showed less clear TCR sequence sharing than mice, possibly partly because of HLA diversity. Compared with normal scalp, lesional scalp had higher clonality and more expanded CD8+ clones.

This clone was counted a few times. What it recognizes is unknown. Germline V CDR1 and CDR2: ENHRY, SYGVKD. This CDR3 has 12 amino acids. The V end lost 2 bases, the J end lost 4 bases, and 4 bases lay between the germline ends. As part of sample collection, lesional scalp punch biopsies and peripheral blood were taken from alopecia areata patients. The sequenced sample was CD4+ T cells sorted from blood, obtained at week 0. The gene calls are TRBV10-3 and TRBJ2-3; no reliable D call. This clonotype was sampled from a human donor with alopecia areata. CDR3 nucleotide sequence: TGTGCCATCAGTGAGAGGCCAGATACGCAGTATTTT. Amino acids: CAISERPDTQYF.